This passage covers 21 T cell receptor beta chains from one sample sequenced in a study of PD-1 blockade in classical Hodgkin lymphoma. Each patient experienced a relapse that followed autologous stem cell transplantation, and brentuximab vedotin exposure varied. This table comes from immunoSEQ multiplex PCR, and its TCRdb copy is limited to in-frame clones, with some not included. The top ten hold about 18% of the sample, which has some 22,000 clones, 60% to 85% seen once. Sequencing was performed on peripheral blood mononuclear cells (PBMCs), taken before the second cycle of nivolumab. These receptor sequences come from a human donor with classical Hodgkin lymphoma.

The gene calls are TRBV27 and TRBJ1-3; a weak D match, TRBD1 (5 bases). The CDR3 length is 15 residues. V shed 6 bases and J shed 4 bases, with 16 bases lying between them. Per germline, CDR1 MNHEY and CDR2 SMNVEV (reference sequence). In DNA, the CDR3 is TGTGCCAGCAGAGAAACGGGACTGTCGGGAAACACCATATATTTT. As protein: CASRETGLSGNTIYF.

The chain has TRBV27 and TRBJ2-1; 7 bases are a match to TRBD2. Germline V gene data show CDR1 as MNHEY and CDR2 as SMNVEV (reference sequence). This CDR3 is built from 12 residues. V dropped 5 bases and J dropped 10; count of bases not matched to a gene: 5. The CDR3 DNA reads as TGTGCCAGCAGTCAAAGGGGAGGGGAGCAGTTCTTC. Translated, it gives CASSQRGGEQFF.

This clone occurred once. The chain combines TRBV7-9 with TRBJ2-5; no reliable D call. Trimming took off 5 bases at V and 2 bases at J, with 15 bases between the two ends. Germline V CDR1 and CDR2: SEHNR, FQNEAQ (reference sequence). This CDR3 comprises 15 residues. The DNA of the CDR3 is TGTGCCAGCAGCCCGAGTACGGGTTCACAAGAGACCCAGTACTTC. Encoded protein: CASSPSTGSQETQYF.

This chain connects TRBV28 to TRBJ2-7; D not certain. V lost 3 bases, J lost 0 bases, and 15 bases lay in between. The germline V gene has CDR1 MDHEN and CDR2 SYDVKM. The CDR3 is 16 residues long. The CDR3 sequence: CASSFSRRAASYEQYF. As DNA, the CDR3 is TGTGCCAGCAGTTTCTCCCGCCGCGCAGCCTCCTACGAGCAGTACTTC.

CDR3 nucleotide sequence: TGTGCCAGCAGTTTATCTACCGGTGACCAGTACTTC. This translates into CASSLSTGDQYF. This rearrangement joins TRBV6-6 to TRBJ2-5; D not certain. Looked up from germline, CDR1 is MNHNY and CDR2 is SVGAGI (reference sequence). CDR3 size: 12 residues. V shed 4 bases and J shed 10 bases, with 13 bases lying between them.

The chain uses TRBV5-1 and TRBJ1-1, with 7 bases fitting TRBD1. With V trimmed by 4 bases and J by 0 bases, 6 bases remained unmatched. The CDR3 length is 15 residues. CDR1 is SGHRS, CDR2 YFSETQ, per germline. This CDR3 is CASSTTGPLNTEAFF. In DNA form, the CDR3 reads TGCGCCAGCAGCACGACAGGGCCCCTGAACACTGAAGCTTTCTTT.

This chain uses TRBV6-5 with TRBJ2-7; D is ambiguous. With 6 bases removed from V and 4 bases from J, the gap between germline ends came to 13 bases. The CDR3 extends over 13 amino acids. Germline values: CDR1 MNHEY, CDR2 SVGAGI. CDR3 sequence: CASSPLSEYEQYF. CDR3 sequence (DNA): TGTGCCAGCAGCCCCCTGTCGGAATACGAGCAGTACTTC.

This chain links TRBV7-9 with TRBJ2-5, with 14 bases lining up with TRBD2. Losses at the gene ends were 0 bases for V and 5 bases for J; bases not matched to a gene: 5. The CDR3 has 17 amino acids. Germline CDR1 is SEHNR and CDR2 is FQNEAQ (reference sequence). The CDR3 spells CASSLAGLAGVLETQYF. As DNA, the CDR3 is TGTGCCAGCAGCTTAGCGGGACTAGCGGGGGTCTTGGAGACCCAGTACTTC.

The chain joins TRBV10-3 to TRBJ1-6; D is uncertain. Germline values: CDR1 ENHRY, CDR2 SYGVKD. The CDR3 spans 14 residues. V was pared by 4 bases and J by 9 bases, with 13 bases between. The CDR3 sequence is CAISGILDTSPLHF. The CDR3, as DNA: TGTGCCATCAGTGGCATTTTGGATACTTCACCCCTCCACTTT.

The chain carries TRBV7-9 and TRBJ1-4; D is possibly TRBD1 (6 bases). CDR3 length equals 15 residues. Per germline, CDR1 SEHNR and CDR2 FQNEAQ (reference sequence). Trimming took 4 bases from V and 0 from J, leaving 9 bases between them. The CDR3 here is CASSSGGTTNEKLFF. The CDR3 nucleotides read TGTGCCAGCAGCTCCGGGGGCACAACTAATGAAAAACTGTTTTTT. Complete variable domain (other parts from reference TRBV7-9 and TRBJ1-4): DTGVSQNPRHKITKRGQNVTFRCDPISEHNRLYWYRQTLGQGPEFLTYFQNEAQLEKSRLLSDRFSAERPKGSFSTLEIQRTEQGDSAMYLCASSSGGTTNEKLFFGSGTQLSVL.

The chain combines TRBV6-1 with TRBJ2-3; TRBD1 is a possible D gene (6 bases). V was cut by 6 bases and J by 2 bases, with 15 bases left in between. This CDR3 contains 15 residues. CDR1 MNHNS and CDR2 SASEGT come from the germline V gene. This CDR3 is CASSVDWTVTDTQYF. The CDR3 DNA is TGTGCCAGCAGCGTTGATTGGACAGTCACAGATACGCAGTATTTT.

This clone was seen just once. The genes are TRBV18 and TRBJ1-3; TRBD1 matches 8 bases. After removal of 4 bases from V and 2 bases from J, the junction contained 10 bases not matched to a gene. Germline-derived CDR1 and CDR2 are KGHSH and LQKENI. The CDR3 contains 17 residues. The CDR3 nucleotides read TGTGCCAGCTCACAGCGGACAGGGACTATAACTGGAAACACCATATATTTT. Translated, it gives CASSQRTGTITGNTIYF.

V and J are TRBV6-1 and TRBJ1-5; 11 bases fit TRBD1. The CDR3 sequence is 15 residues long. Germline values: CDR1 MNHNS, CDR2 SASEGT. V was clipped by 6 bases and J by 6 bases; unmatched bases: 7. CDR3 in amino acids: CASRVGQGAFQPQHF. CDR3 nucleotides: TGTGCCAGCAGAGTAGGACAGGGGGCATTTCAGCCCCAGCATTTT.

This rearrangement joins TRBV6-5 to TRBJ2-2; D is unclear. The V and J ends lost 8 bases and 1 base respectively, with 8 bases between them. Germline CDR1 is MNHEY and CDR2 is SVGAGI. The CDR3 is made up of 13 amino acids. CDR3 sequence: CASRQVNTGELFF. DNA of the CDR3: TGTGCCAGCCGGCAGGTGAACACCGGGGAGCTGTTTTTT.

As to this clone: The sample carries other DNA sequences with the same CDR3. V and J are TRBV5-1 and TRBJ2-5; D gene unclear. The CDR3 extends over 12 amino acids. Germline assignment: CDR1 SGHRS and CDR2 YFSETQ. V gave up 0 bases and J gave up 5 bases, with 5 bases separating them. The CDR3 sequence: CASSLVGETQYF. The CDR3 DNA is TGCGCCAGCAGCTTGGTAGGGGAGACCCAGTACTTC.

The V gene is TRBV7-8, the J gene TRBJ1-1, with D maybe TRBD1 (6 bases). CDR1 and CDR2 from the germline V gene are SGHVS and FQNEAQ. There are 14 residues in the CDR3. V gave up 1 base and J gave up 0 bases, with 6 bases separating them. CDR3 coding DNA: TGTGCCAGCAGCTTAGACAGGGTGAACACTGAAGCTTTCTTT. It translates to CASSLDRVNTEAFF.

The J gene is TRBJ2-7, the V gene TRBV27, with a weak D call TRBD1 (6 bases). In germline, CDR1 is MNHEY, CDR2 SMNVEV (reference sequence). The CDR3 has 15 amino acids. The V end lost 3 bases, the J end lost 6 bases, and 18 bases lay between the germline ends. The DNA of the CDR3 is TGTGCCAGCAGTTTGAGAAGATCTACAGGGAGCGAGCAGTACTTC. Amino acid sequence: CASSLRRSTGSEQYF.

The rearrangement links TRBV15 to TRBJ1-1, with TRBD1 identical over 7 bases. V lost 3 bases, J lost 13 bases, and 14 bases stayed unmatched. CDR1 is LNHNV, CDR2 YYDKDF, per germline (reference sequence). The length of the CDR3 is 14 residues. CDR3 region: CATSRGDSLVEVFF. CDR3 DNA: TGTGCCACCAGCAGGGGGGACAGTTTGGTGGAGGTTTTCTTT.

Worth noting for this clone: This sample also contains other DNA sequences that code for the same CDR3. The chain uses TRBV5-1 and TRBJ2-7; D not certain. The CDR3 covers 14 residues. The V gene lost 0 bases and the J gene lost 0 bases, with 7 bases spanning the gap. In germline, CDR1 is SGHRS, CDR2 YFSETQ. This CDR3 is CASSLGVSSYEQYF. The CDR3 nucleotides are TGCGCCAGCAGCTTGGGTGTGAGCTCCTACGAGCAGTACTTC.

The V gene is TRBV19, the J gene TRBJ1-5; D ambiguous. This CDR3 has 12 amino acids. Germline CDR1 is LNHDA and CDR2 is SQIVND (reference sequence). V was shortened by 3 bases and J by 8 bases, with 8 bases between the two germline ends. The CDR3 nucleotides are TGTGCCAGTAGTATGGTAATGAAGCCCCAGCATTTT. Encoded protein: CASSMVMKPQHF.

The chain joins TRBV30 to TRBJ2-7, with D uncertain. Deletions cut 0 bases from V and 4 bases from J, with 7 bases between. The CDR3 sequence is 12 residues long. CDR1 is GTSNPN and CDR2 is SVGIG in the germline V gene (reference sequence). CDR3 nucleotide sequence: TGTGCCTGGAGTGTAACCCCGTACGAGCAGTACTTC. Translation gives CAWSVTPYEQYF.